The source of this T cell receptor (beta chain) is a study of blood T cell repertoires in COVID-19. Study information: The samples span acute and convalescent COVID-19 from the United States, Italy and Spain.

Produced via immunoSEQ multiplex PCR; TCRdb's table is partial and in-frame only. The sample yields 340,000 or so clones, around 80% seen once. This TCR derives from a man aged 25 to 45 with active or convalescent COVID-19. The sequenced sample consisted of peripheral blood.

CDR3 sequence: CASSLIRGQGHEQYF. The CDR3, as DNA: TGTGCCAGCAGCTTAATCCGTGGACAGGGACACGAGCAGTACTTC. V usage is TRBV11-2 and J usage is TRBJ2-7; 8 bases fit TRBD1. V trimming: 2 bases; J trimming: 5 bases; junction bases outside the gene matches: 8. The CDR3 has 15 residues. Germline V gene data show CDR1 as SGHAT and CDR2 as FQNNGV.